This T cell receptor beta chain derives from a study of molecular identifiers for immune sequencing clone quantification. Findings and limits, study-wide: It was shown that clones above 20 RNA copies held over 98% of effector molecules, but under 1% in naive cells.

MiXCR, applied by TCRdb to the PCR reads, yields one record per CDR3 protein. The table has approximately 630,000 distinct CDR3 sequences, approximately 24% seen once; the top ten hold 0.78%. This clonotype has ten or more counts. What it recognizes is unknown. Trimming left V 4 bases short and J 4 bases short, with 11 bases between. The CDR3 extends over 14 amino acids. The germline V gene has CDR1 SGDLS and CDR2 YYNGEE. The sample comprised naive CD8+ T cells from blood, with Jurkat cell RNA spiked in. Subset reported: FACS-sorted CD8+CD4-CCR7+CD45RA+ naive T cells. J is TRBJ2-2 and V is TRBV9; tentative D call: TRBD2 (5 bases). This clonotype was sampled from a human donor in good health. Some libraries in this study had Jurkat cell RNA spiked in. This chain's CDR3 is CASSQPTSTGELFF. The CDR3 DNA reads as TGTGCCAGCAGCCAACCCACTAGCACCGGGGAGCTGTTTTTT.